This T cell receptor beta chain was captured by sequencing in a study of cytomegalovirus exposure and HLA in healthy donors. J was trimmed by 8 bases and V by 6 bases; bases with no gene match: 13. The CDR3 runs 15 residues. Germline CDR1 reads MNHEY; CDR2 reads SVGAGI. The study ran its PCR with 60 Vbeta and 13 Jbeta primers. Clones were read by immunoSEQ multiplex PCR, and TCRdb kept only the in-frame ones, dropping some. Here the sample spans around 190,000 clones, around 73% being singletons. The TCR was taken from a man in his 60s in good health and CMV-seronegative. Sequencing was performed on PBMCs. V is TRBV6-5 and J is TRBJ1-2, with 9 bases lining up with TRBD1. The DNA for the CDR3 is TGTGCCAGCAGCCGGAAACAGGGGGCGTTCGTCGGCTACACCTTC. Translation: CASSRKQGAFVGYTF.